The next 21 T cell receptor beta chains were all read from a single sample in a study of shared clonotypes between healthy human individuals. Measured with immunoSEQ multiplex PCR; TCRdb has only the in-frame clones, and not every one. Here the sample spans 98,000 or so clones, approximately 70% being singletons. The material sequenced was memory CD8+ T cells sorted from blood. Subset given: CD45RO+ cells pooled with CCR7-negative TemRA cells. Receptors originate from a woman aged 30 to 39 in good health.

The chain couples TRBV7-3 to TRBJ2-2; 12 nucleotides match TRBD2. The CDR3 is made up of 15 amino acids. Trimming removed 6 bases from V and 6 bases from J; junction bases left unmatched: 5. Germline CDR1 reads SGHTA; CDR2 reads FQGTGA. The DNA of the CDR3 is TGTGCCAGCAGTAAGACTAGCGGGAGCTCCGGGGAGCTGTTTTTT. Amino acid sequence: CASSKTSGSSGELFF.

This clone was detected once. The genes are TRBV4-1 and TRBJ2-2, with D maybe TRBD1 (6 bases). CDR3 length: 16 amino acids. Trimming took off 4 bases at V and 5 bases at J, with 17 bases between the two ends. The germline gives CDR1 MGHRA, CDR2 YSYEKL. In DNA form, the CDR3 reads TGCGCCAGCAGCCCCCTGGAACAGGGCAAGACCGGGGAGCTGTTTTTT. Its translation is CASSPLEQGKTGELFF.

The chain recombines TRBV5-1 with TRBJ2-7; the match to TRBD1 covers 10 bases. Germline V CDR1 and CDR2: SGHRS, YFSETQ. This CDR3 has 16 residues. V was clipped by 4 bases and J by 4 bases; unmatched bases: 11. The CDR3 sequence is CASSTPGTGDTYEQYF. In nucleotides, the CDR3 is TGCGCCAGCAGCACCCCCGGGACAGGGGATACGTACGAGCAGTACTTC.

V is TRBV5-4 and J is TRBJ2-6, with a tentative D call TRBD2 (6 bases). V was pared by 5 bases and J by 0 bases, with 12 bases between. CDR3 size: 16 residues. Germline loops: CDR1 SGHNT, CDR2 YYREEE (reference sequence). The DNA for the CDR3 is TGTGCCAGCAGTATGGACGGGAGCTCTGGGGCCAACGTCCTGACTTTC. It encodes CASSMDGSSGANVLTF.

CDR3 nucleotides: TGTGCCAGCAGCTTAGCGGCCGGAAGGGGCTATGGCTACACCTTC. It yields the protein CASSLAAGRGYGYTF. This chain uses TRBV7-2 with TRBJ1-2; D might be TRBD1 (5 bases). This CDR3 region has 15 residues. CDR1 and CDR2 (germline): SGHTA, FQGNSA. Trimming removed 0 bases at V and 4 bases at J, with 12 bases between.

The CDR3 region has the DNA TGTGCCAGAAGCTTGAGAAGCAGGACAGAGCGATCCTACGAGCAGTACTTC. This gives the protein CARSLRSRTERSYEQYF. The rearrangement joins TRBV5-3 to TRBJ2-7; D may be TRBD1 (6 bases). TRBV5-3 is known as an ORF, though its function is uncertain. The CDR3 loop spans 17 amino acids. V was shortened by 1 base and J by 1 base, with 18 bases between the two germline ends.

CDR3: CSVDGAGEDLNEQFF. As DNA, the CDR3 is TGCAGCGTTGATGGGGCAGGGGAGGATTTGAATGAGCAGTTCTTC. The J gene is TRBJ2-1, the V gene TRBV29-1; possibly TRBD1 or TRBD2 for D (6 bases each). CDR3 size: 15 residues. Trimming took 3 bases from V and 7 from J, leaving 19 bases between them. Germline V gene data show CDR1 as SQVTM and CDR2 as ANQGSEA.

This chain links TRBV28 with TRBJ2-7; D possibly corresponds to TRBD1 (6 bases). CDR3 length equals 14 residues. The V gene lost 7 bases and the J gene lost 0 bases, with 13 bases spanning the gap. Germline lookup yields CDR1 MDHEN and CDR2 SYDVKM. The CDR3 reads CASIPGTTSYEQYF. CDR3 coding DNA: TGTGCCAGCATCCCCGGGACAACCTCCTACGAGCAGTACTTC. Using reference TRBV28 and TRBJ2-7 for the parts outside the CDR3, the full variable domain is DVKVTQSSRYLVKRTGEKVFLECVQDMDHENMFWYRQDPGLGLRLIYFSYDVKMKEKGDIPEGYSVSREKKERFSLILESASTNQTSMYLCASIPGTTSYEQYFGPGTRLTVT.

The CDR3 DNA is TGTGCCAGCAGTTTACCCAGGAGACACGGCCTCTACGAGCAGTACTTC. It specifies CASSLPRRHGLYEQYF. This rearrangement joins TRBV28 to TRBJ2-7; D remains unclear. Trimming left V 2 bases short and J 3 bases short, with 17 bases between. The CDR3 runs to 16 residues. Germline V lookup: CDR1 MDHEN, CDR2 SYDVKM.

The chain uses TRBV6-5 and TRBJ2-7; 9 bases match TRBD1. The V gene's germline CDR1 is MNHEY and CDR2 SVGAGI. This CDR3 is built from 14 residues. The J segment lost 6 bases and the V segment lost 5 bases, leaving 8 bases of the junction unmatched. CDR3 loop: CASSTSGTGTEQYF. The DNA for the CDR3 is TGTGCCAGCAGTACCTCCGGGACAGGGACCGAGCAGTACTTC.

In nucleotides, the CDR3 is TGTGCCAGTAGTGTGTCTCCGGGACAGGGTAGTTCCTACGAGCAGTACTTC. This codes for CASSVSPGQGSSYEQYF. V gene TRBV19 combines with J gene TRBJ2-7; TRBD1 aligns across 9 bases. V dropped 5 bases and J dropped 1; count of bases not matched to a gene: 12. CDR3 length equals 17 residues. In germline, CDR1 is LNHDA, CDR2 SQIVND (reference sequence).

V gene TRBV11-2 combines with J gene TRBJ2-1, with no clear D. Germline-derived CDR1 and CDR2 are SGHAT and FQNNGV. Trimming removed 4 bases from V and 0 bases from J, with 7 bases in between. The CDR3 has 14 residues. CDR3 sequence (DNA): TGTGCCAGCAGCTACGGCCGCTCCTACAATGAGCAGTTCTTC. Protein sequence: CASSYGRSYNEQFF.

This rearrangement joins TRBV19 to TRBJ2-5; D possibly corresponds to TRBD1 (6 bases). The closer fit of TRBJ2-7 to the DNA end suggests the J call may be wrong. This CDR3 region has 16 residues. CDR1 and CDR2 from the germline V gene are LNHDA and SQIVND (reference sequence). CDR3 DNA sequence: TGTGCCAGTAGTATCACCCCGGACAGTCTTGCCTACGAGCAGTACTTC. This encodes CASSITPDSLAYEQYF.

The chain has TRBV9 and TRBJ1-3; D not resolved. With 0 bases removed from V and 2 bases from J, the gap between germline ends came to 9 bases. This CDR3 comprises 15 residues. CDR1 is SGDLS, CDR2 YYNGEE, per germline. The CDR3 bases are TGTGCCAGCAGCGTAGAAGTGCTCCCTGGAAACACCATATATTTT. Protein product: CASSVEVLPGNTIYF.

V is TRBV4-1 and J is TRBJ2-1; 7 nucleotides line up with TRBD2. V trimming: 4 bases; J trimming: 5 bases; junction bases outside the gene matches: 11. The CDR3 totals 16 residues. The germline V gene has CDR1 MGHRA and CDR2 YSYEKL. CDR3 nucleotides: TGCGCCAGCAGCCGCCGAGCGGGGCTTTTGGACAATGAGCAGTTCTTC. It codes for CASSRRAGLLDNEQFF.

The gene calls are TRBV19 and TRBJ2-1; TRBD1 agrees at 10 bases. The V and J ends lost 3 bases and 11 bases, in that order; junction bases with no gene match: 10. CDR1 and CDR2 (germline): LNHDA, SQIVND (reference sequence). This CDR3 has 15 amino acids. CDR3 protein: CASSMGQGRPEQQFF. CDR3 bases: TGTGCCAGTAGTATGGGACAGGGGAGGCCCGAGCAGCAGTTCTTC.

V is TRBV6-5 and J is TRBJ2-7, with TRBD1 as a possible D gene (5 bases). Germline V gene data show CDR1 as MNHEY and CDR2 as SVGAGI. This CDR3 is 14 amino acids long. Trimming shortened V by 6 bases and J by 5 bases, and 17 bases separated the two germline ends. CDR3 nucleotide sequence: TGTGCCAGCAGCCCACCCGGTAGGGGTAACGAGCAGTACTTC. Protein: CASSPPGRGNEQYF.

The chain has TRBV10-3 and TRBJ1-5; TRBD1 agrees at 7 bases. The CDR3 length is 14 residues. CDR1 and CDR2 from the germline V gene are ENHRY and SYGVKD. V gave up 6 bases and J gave up 5 bases; unmatched junction bases: 7. Here the CDR3 DNA reads TGTGCCATCAGAAGACAGGGTCTGGATCAGCCCCAGCATTTT. Translated, it gives CAIRRQGLDQPQHF.

With regard to this clone: A junction end diverges from the germline sequence, so it may reflect a read error. The chain links TRBV5-3 to TRBJ1-5; D is unresolved. TRBV5-3 is recorded as an ORF, its role being uncertain. The CDR3 has 14 amino acids. The DNA for the CDR3 is TGTGCCAGCAGCTTAAGGGCGAGCAATCAGCCCCAGCATTTT. This sequence encodes CASSLRASNQPQHF.

The chain is built from TRBV28 and TRBJ1-3; the match to TRBD1 covers 7 bases. This CDR3 region has 16 residues. With 6 bases clipped from V and 0 bases from J, the junction kept 8 bases outside the gene matches. Germline V gene lookup returns CDR1 MDHEN and CDR2 SYDVKM. The CDR3 reads CASRPGQPFSGNTIYF. CDR3 DNA: TGTGCCAGCAGGCCGGGACAGCCCTTCTCTGGAAACACCATATATTTT.

The CDR3 sequence is CASSQDRGQPNSGANVLTF. The CDR3 coding sequence is TGTGCCAGCAGCCAAGACAGGGGACAGCCTAACTCTGGGGCCAACGTCCTGACTTTC. V usage is TRBV14 and J usage is TRBJ2-6; 7 nucleotides align to TRBD1. Trimming removed 0 bases from V and 0 bases from J; junction bases left unmatched: 8. Per germline, CDR1 SGHDN and CDR2 FVKESK. The CDR3 has 19 residues.